The T cell receptor beta chain under discussion was sequenced for a study of Ad26.COV2.S vaccination and SARS-CoV-2 variants. Across the whole study: Each vaccinee took Ad26.COV2.S intramuscularly, once or twice 56 days apart.

Study results and caveats: Across vaccine and placebo recipients, the breadth of non-spike TCRs was similar. Post-vaccination spike-specific CD8+ and CD4+ T cell responses reportedly had substantial breadth.

This clone was counted a single time. Its antigen is unidentified. The CDR3 length is 14 residues. Trimming cost V 6 bases and J 4 bases; bases outside gene matches: 6. Germline V CDR1 and CDR2: MNHEY, SVGAGI. Some clones are missing from TCRdb's copy, which holds only in-frame ones; the method was immunoSEQ multiplex PCR. This table has a few hundred thousand clones, approximately 89% appearing once. As for treatment: around 19 received Ad26.COV2.S at low or high dose, single or two shots; about 5 received placebo; per-sample allocation not given. Sampling was performed 63 days after the first vaccine or placebo injection. The sample came from a Boston adult aged 18-55 years.

V usage is TRBV6-5 and J usage is TRBJ2-1; 7 nucleotides align to TRBD2. The sample in question was peripheral blood, obtained in a trial of Ad26.COV2.S vaccine versus placebo. This clonotype was obtained from a person between 18 and 59 years old who received the Ad26.COV2.S COVID-19 vaccine or a placebo. The CDR3 coding sequence is TGTGCCAGCAGATATCGAGCGGGGTACAATGAGCAGTTCTTC. Translating gives CASRYRAGYNEQFF.